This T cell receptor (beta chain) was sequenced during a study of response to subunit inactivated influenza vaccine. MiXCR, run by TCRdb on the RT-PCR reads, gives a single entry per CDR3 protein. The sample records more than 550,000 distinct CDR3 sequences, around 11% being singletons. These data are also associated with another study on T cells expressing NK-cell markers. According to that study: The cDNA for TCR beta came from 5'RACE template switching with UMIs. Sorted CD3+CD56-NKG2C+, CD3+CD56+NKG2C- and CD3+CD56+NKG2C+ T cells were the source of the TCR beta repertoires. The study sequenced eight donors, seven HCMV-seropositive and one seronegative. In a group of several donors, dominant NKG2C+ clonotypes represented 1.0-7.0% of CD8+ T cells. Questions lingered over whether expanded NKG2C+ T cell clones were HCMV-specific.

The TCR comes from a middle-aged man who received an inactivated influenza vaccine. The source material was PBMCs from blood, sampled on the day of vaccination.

The CDR3 bases are TGTGCCAGCAGTCACAGGACTAGCGGGCGCTACAATGAGCAGTTCTTC. This encodes CASSHRTSGRYNEQFF. V and J are TRBV12-3 or TRBV12-4 and TRBJ2-1; TRBD2 aligns across 11 bases. Losses at the gene ends were 5 bases for V and 3 bases for J; bases not matched to a gene: 6. The CDR3 contains 16 residues.